The sequence of this T cell receptor (beta chain) was determined in a study of T cells in narcolepsy. Background on the study: Donors had narcolepsy type 1 or type 2, or were healthy controls. The study's findings and limits: Blood of same and different patients, but not healthy controls, reportedly held recurring autoreactive clonotypes.

Here immunoSEQ multiplex PCR was the method, and the copy in TCRdb shows in-frame clones only, minus some. The profile covers about 40,000 clones, with about 85% appearing a single time and approximately 1.7% taken by the ten largest. Trimming left V 8 bases short and J 3 bases short, with 5 bases between. CDR3 length: 10 amino acids. CDR1 and CDR2 from the germline V gene are LNHDA and SQIVND (reference sequence). Worth noting for this clone: The antigen is not known.

The sample comprised CD45RA- memory CD4+ T cells from PBMCs. The genes are TRBV19 and TRBJ2-7; D not resolved. This TCR was recovered from a human donor with narcolepsy. The CDR3 nucleotides are TGTGCCAGTGGGAACTACGAGCAGTACTTC. Translation: CASGNYEQYF.